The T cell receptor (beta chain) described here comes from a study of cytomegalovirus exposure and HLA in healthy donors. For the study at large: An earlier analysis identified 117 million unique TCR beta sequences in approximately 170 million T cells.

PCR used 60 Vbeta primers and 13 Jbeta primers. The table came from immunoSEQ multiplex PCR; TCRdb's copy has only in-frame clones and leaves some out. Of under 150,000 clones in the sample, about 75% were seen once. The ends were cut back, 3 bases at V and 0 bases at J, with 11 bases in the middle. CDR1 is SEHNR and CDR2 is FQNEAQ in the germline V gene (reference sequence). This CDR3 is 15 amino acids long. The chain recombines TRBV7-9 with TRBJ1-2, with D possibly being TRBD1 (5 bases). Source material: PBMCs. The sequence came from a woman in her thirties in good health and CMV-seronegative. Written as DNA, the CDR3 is TGTGCCAGCAGCTTTCTTGACAGAGCTAACTATGGCTACACCTTC. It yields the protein CASSFLDRANYGYTF.